This record looks at one T cell receptor (beta chain) sequence and its context. The data were taken from a study of PD-L1 blockade in urothelial cancer. Using immunoSEQ multiplex PCR, the repertoire was profiled, and TCRdb retains in-frame clones only, with some absent. This table has approximately 50,000 clones, about four fifths appearing once. Described time point: pretreatment peripheral blood. Per the germline V gene, CDR1 is MNHNS and CDR2 is SASEGT. The CDR3 loop spans 14 amino acids. The V gene lost 2 bases and the J gene lost 0 bases, with 5 bases spanning the gap. This sequence was found in a man aged 45 to 65 with urothelial cancer. The chain carries TRBV6-1 and TRBJ1-3; D gene ambiguous. The sample was PBMCs, taken around atezolizumab (anti-PD-L1) treatment. CDR3 in amino acids: CASSEQRSGNTIYF. The CDR3 DNA reads as TGTGCCAGCAGTGAACAGCGCTCTGGAAACACCATATATTTT.